The clone carrying this TCR beta chain was seen more than once but under ten times. Antigen unknown. Next came a second PCR, run for about 6 to 11 cycles, which used a sample-barcoded 5' primer along with a J-beta primer mix. TCRdb called the 5' RACE reads again in MiXCR, with one record for every CDR3 protein. The data show about a million distinct CDR3 sequences, roughly 52% seen once. This CDR3 region has 12 residues. The V and J ends lost 5 bases and 8 bases respectively, with 10 bases between them. This specimen belongs to a study of blood T cells in healthy people across ages. Broader study findings: As naive T cell percentage varied, TCR beta diversity correlated strongly with it.

The donors, aged about 6 to 90, were healthy Caucasians from Russia. At least 6 micrograms of total RNA were extracted per sample. What was sequenced was blood. The V and J genes are TRBV12-3 or TRBV12-4 and TRBJ2-1, with D unresolved. This TCR was recovered from a man aged 25-45 years in good health. Here the CDR3 DNA reads TGTGCCAGCAGTCCGCGCTTCGATGAGCAGTTCTTC. Translated: CASSPRFDEQFF.